This T cell receptor beta chain was captured in a study of T cells in Graves' hyperthyroidism and ophthalmopathy. The V segment lost 5 bases and the J segment 8 bases; nucleotides outside the gene matches: 3. CDR3 length equals 13 residues. The investigators amplified TCR beta CDR3 regions from RNA transcripts. TCR CDR3 underwent first-round RT-PCR with the HTBI primer set. TCRdb called the multiplex PCR reads again in MiXCR, with one record for every CDR3 protein. The table records about 500,000 distinct CDR3 sequences, roughly a sixth of them present only once. This clonotype was seen a few times. The J gene is TRBJ1-4, the V gene TRBV12-3 or TRBV12-4; 9 nucleotides line up with TRBD1. Material for sequencing was blood. The source of this sequence is a woman aged 30 to 39 with Graves' ophthalmopathy. The DNA for the CDR3 is TGTGCCAGCAGTCGCGGACAGGGGGAAAAACTGTTTTTT. Translating gives CASSRGQGEKLFF.